This T cell receptor (beta chain) was identified in a study of breast tumors, draining lymph nodes, adjacent tissues. Each CDR3 protein gets one entry after TCRdb re-called the multiplex PCR reads with MiXCR. The sample shows 150,000 to 250,000 distinct CDR3 sequences, about 32% of them seen only once. CDR1 is MDHEN, CDR2 SYDVKM, per germline. This CDR3 is built from 16 residues. V was pared by 4 bases and J by 0 bases, with 14 bases between. Samples came from axillary lymph nodes draining the breast cancer. Sequencing input: axillary lymph node tissue. The receptor comes from a female donor with breast cancer. Some clones in this sample may be carry-over from other donors' samples. The chain combines TRBV28 with TRBJ2-3; a weak D match, TRBD2 (6 bases). The CDR3 coding sequence is TGTGCCAGCAGTTCCGGGGGAGACACTAGCACAGATACGCAGTATTTT. It specifies CASSSGGDTSTDTQYF.